This T cell receptor beta chain was profiled in a study of cytomegalovirus exposure and HLA in healthy donors. Whole-study context: Samples from HLA-typed donors yielded about 80 million unique TCRs in an early data release.

In the PCR, 60 Vbeta and 13 Jbeta primers were used. Here immunoSEQ multiplex PCR was the method, and the copy in TCRdb shows in-frame clones only, minus some. The sample consists of 70,000 to 100,000 clones, 80% of them appearing once. Note on this clone: The antigen remains unidentified.

Study conclusions and caveats: An analysis that was carried out later associated 15,000 to 20,000 TCR beta sequences with HLA alleles at 0.05 false discovery rate. The study found most TCR sequences rare, yet found some public TCRs in many donors. Over 150 TCR beta chains were listed as cytomegalovirus-associated.

The CDR3 has 16 residues. Germline trimming cut 4 bases from V and 3 bases from J; bases unmatched to any gene: 7. CDR1 and CDR2 from the germline V gene are MNHEY and SVGAGI. Sequencing used PBMCs. The genes are TRBV6-5 and TRBJ2-1, with 9 bases identical to TRBD1. The TCR originated in a man over 45 in good health and CMV-seropositive. As DNA, the CDR3 is TGTGCCAGCAGTTCCCCGACAGGGGGATACTACAATGAGCAGTTCTTC. Translating it yields CASSSPTGGYYNEQFF.